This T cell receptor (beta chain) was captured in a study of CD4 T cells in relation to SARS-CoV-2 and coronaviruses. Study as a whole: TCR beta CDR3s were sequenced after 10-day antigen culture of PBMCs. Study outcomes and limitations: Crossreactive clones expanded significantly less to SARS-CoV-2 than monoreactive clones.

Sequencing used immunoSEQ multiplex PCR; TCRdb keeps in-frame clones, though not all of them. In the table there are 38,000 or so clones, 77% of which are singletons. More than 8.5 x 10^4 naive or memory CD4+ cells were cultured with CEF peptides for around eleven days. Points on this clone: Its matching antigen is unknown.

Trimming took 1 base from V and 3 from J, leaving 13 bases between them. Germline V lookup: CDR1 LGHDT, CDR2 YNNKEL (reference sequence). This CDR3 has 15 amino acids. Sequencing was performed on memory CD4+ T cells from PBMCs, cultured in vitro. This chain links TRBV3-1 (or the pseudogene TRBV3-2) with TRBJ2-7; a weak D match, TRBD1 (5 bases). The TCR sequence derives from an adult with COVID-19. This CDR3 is CASSQAGTGVYEQYF. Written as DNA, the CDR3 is TGTGCCAGCAGCCAAGCCGGTACAGGAGTCTACGAGCAGTACTTC.